The rows below give T cell receptor beta chains drawn from one sample of a study of T-cell memory formation after mild COVID-19. Via MiXCR, TCRdb re-called the 5' RACE reads, giving one row per CDR3 protein. The table has nearly 110,000 distinct CDR3 sequences, 15% to 20% seen once. What was sequenced was PBMCs or a T cell subset sorted from them (not recorded which). Receptors were obtained from an adult woman who had mild COVID-19 (a few samples of this study predate the infection). Cell type and time point are not known. The CDR3 runs from the conserved cysteine through the conserved F or W. D genes are given only for firm matches. Expanded clones are given a class, and other clones once, few, many or no size at all.

d_gene: .
abundance: .
v_gene: TRBV15
j_gene: TRBJ2-5
CDR3nt: TGTGCCACCAGCAAGGGTGATGGGGAGACCCAGTACTTC
CDR3aa: CATSKGDGETQYF

d_gene: .
abundance: .
v_gene: TRBV19
j_gene: TRBJ1-5
CDR3nt: TGTGCCAGTAGTATCTTTTCGGGCGGGAATCAGCCCCAGCATTTT
CDR3aa: CASSIFSGGNQPQHF

d_gene: .
abundance: few
v_gene: TRBV4-3
j_gene: TRBJ1-2
CDR3nt: TGCGCCAGCAGCCAGGCCAGGTTTTTCTCTAACTATGGCTACACCTTC
CDR3aa: CASSQARFFSNYGYTF

d_gene: TRBD1
abundance: many
v_gene: TRBV9
j_gene: TRBJ2-1
CDR3nt: TGTGCCAGCAGTGGGACAGACCACAATGAGCAGTTCTTC
CDR3aa: CASSGTDHNEQFF

d_gene: .
abundance: few
v_gene: TRBV9
j_gene: TRBJ1-4
CDR3nt: TGTGCCAGCAGCGTAAACCGGGACACCCAAACTAATGAAAAACTGTTTTTT
CDR3aa: CASSVNRDTQTNEKLFF

d_gene: TRBD1
abundance: few
v_gene: TRBV20-1
j_gene: TRBJ1-2
CDR3nt: TGCAGTGCTCGGCCAGGGGACAGCTACTATGGCTACACCTTC
CDR3aa: CSARPGDSYYGYTF

d_gene: TRBD1
abundance: .
v_gene: TRBV24-1
j_gene: TRBJ2-1
CDR3nt: TGTGCCACCAGTGAAACAGGGGGCGCTTTACATGAGCAGTTCTTC
CDR3aa: CATSETGGALHEQFF

d_gene: TRBD1
abundance: .
v_gene: TRBV7-9
j_gene: TRBJ2-1
CDR3nt: TGTGCCAGCAGCCGAGAGGGGGCTGGTTTTTCCAATGAGCAGTTCTTC
CDR3aa: CASSREGAGFSNEQFF

d_gene: .
abundance: .
v_gene: TRBV7-8
j_gene: TRBJ1-6
CDR3nt: TGTGCCAGCAGCTTCGATTCACCCCTCCACTTT
CDR3aa: CASSFDSPLHF

d_gene: TRBD1
abundance: few
v_gene: TRBV20-1
j_gene: TRBJ1-2
CDR3nt: TGCAGTGCTAGACCGGGACAGGGGGCGGATGGCTACACCTTC
CDR3aa: CSARPGQGADGYTF

d_gene: .
abundance: .
v_gene: TRBV5-1
j_gene: TRBJ2-1
CDR3nt: TGCGCCAGCAGCTTGGCATCGAGCTCCTACAATGAGCAGTTCTTC
CDR3aa: CASSLASSSYNEQFF

d_gene: TRBD1
abundance: few
v_gene: TRBV6-4
j_gene: TRBJ1-1
CDR3nt: TGTGCCAGCAGTAACCGCCCGGGACAGGGGACCACTGAAGCTTTCTTT
CDR3aa: CASSNRPGQGTTEAFF

d_gene: .
abundance: .
v_gene: TRBV24-1
j_gene: TRBJ2-1
CDR3nt: TGTGCCACCAGTGGCTCCATGGCATCGGAGCAGTTCTTC
CDR3aa: CATSGSMASEQFF

d_gene: .
abundance: medium-sized
v_gene: TRBV7-9
j_gene: TRBJ2-7
CDR3nt: TGTGCCAGCGCCGGTACTTCCTACGAGCAGTACTTC
CDR3aa: CASAGTSYEQYF

d_gene: TRBD2
abundance: few
v_gene: TRBV4-3
j_gene: TRBJ2-3
CDR3nt: TGCGCCAGCAGCCATCTGAGAGTAGCGGGGACAGATACGCAGTATTTT
CDR3aa: CASSHLRVAGTDTQYF

d_gene: TRBD1
abundance: once
v_gene: TRBV5-8
j_gene: TRBJ1-1
CDR3nt: TGTGCCAGCAGCTGGACAGGGATCGGGACTGAAGCTTTCTTT
CDR3aa: CASSWTGIGTEAFF

d_gene: .
abundance: .
v_gene: TRBV19
j_gene: TRBJ2-1
CDR3nt: TGTGCCAGTAGTACCTTTGACTGGACCAATGAGCAGTTCTTC
CDR3aa: CASSTFDWTNEQFF

d_gene: .
abundance: few
v_gene: TRBV29-1
j_gene: TRBJ1-2
CDR3nt: TGCAGCGTTCAAGGACAGCTGAACTATGGCTACACCTTC
CDR3aa: CSVQGQLNYGYTF